These T cell receptor beta chains were read from a single sample in a study of metastatic and nonmetastatic thyroid tumors. TCRdb reassembled clones from the PCR reads with MiXCR. Seen here are tens of thousands of clones, about 21% observed once, and the top ten hold around 22%. The sequenced material came from blood. These receptors came from a female donor with papillary thyroid cancer or a benign thyroid nodule (not recorded which). Some clones in this sample may be carry-over from other donors' samples. Each CDR3 is given with its conserved first and last residue. The D gene is left open where the match is weak. Expanded clones are given a class, and other clones once, few, many or no size at all.

cdr3_nt: TGTGCCAGCAGTTTAACGTCCGTTGGGGCCAACGTCCTGACTTTC
cdr3_aa: CASSLTSVGANVLTF
clone_size: many
v_call: TRBV27
d_call: NA
j_call: TRBJ2-6

cdr3_nt: TGTGCCAGCAGTTTGACGGCAGGGGCCCAACAGCCCCAGCATTTT
cdr3_aa: CASSLTAGAQQPQHF
clone_size: few
v_call: TRBV12-3/TRBV12-4
d_call: NA
j_call: TRBJ1-5

cdr3_nt: TGTGCCAGCAGGGGGGTGGCCTACGAGCAGAACTTC
cdr3_aa: CASRGVAYEQNF
clone_size: few
v_call: TRBV27
d_call: NA
j_call: TRBJ2-7

cdr3_nt: TGTGCCACCAGTGAGGAGACAGGGGCCTACAATGAGCAGTTCTTC
cdr3_aa: CATSEETGAYNEQFF
clone_size: NA
v_call: TRBV24-1
d_call: TRBD1
j_call: TRBJ2-1

cdr3_nt: TGTGCCAGCTCACCACCAGGCATGAACACTGAAGCTTTCTTT
cdr3_aa: CASSPPGMNTEAFF
clone_size: many
v_call: TRBV18
d_call: NA
j_call: TRBJ1-1

cdr3_nt: TGCGCCAGCCGCCCTACAGGGCTACTGTCCTACGAGCAGTACTTC
cdr3_aa: CASRPTGLLSYEQYF
clone_size: once
v_call: TRBV5-1
d_call: NA
j_call: TRBJ2-7

cdr3_nt: TGCAGTGCGTGGACTAGCGGAATCTACAATGAGCAGTTCTTC
cdr3_aa: CSAWTSGIYNEQFF
clone_size: NA
v_call: TRBV20-1
d_call: TRBD2
j_call: TRBJ2-1

cdr3_nt: TGTGCCAGCAGCTTAAGTCGGGGGCCGGTGGGGGAGACCCAGTACTTC
cdr3_aa: CASSLSRGPVGETQYF
clone_size: NA
v_call: TRBV5-6
d_call: NA
j_call: TRBJ2-5

cdr3_nt: TGCAGCGTTGAGGGCCAGGGGACTCCGAACACCGGGGAGCTGTTTTTT
cdr3_aa: CSVEGQGTPNTGELFF
clone_size: few
v_call: TRBV29-1
d_call: NA
j_call: TRBJ2-2

cdr3_nt: TGCAGCGTTGTAGTTCCGGGACAGGGGGCAGGGTTTTACGAGCAGTACTTC
cdr3_aa: CSVVVPGQGAGFYEQYF
clone_size: many
v_call: TRBV29-1
d_call: TRBD1
j_call: TRBJ2-7

cdr3_nt: TGTGCCAGCAGCCCCCGGGACAGGAAGGACCAGCCCCAGCATTTT
cdr3_aa: CASSPRDRKDQPQHF
clone_size: NA
v_call: TRBV7-8
d_call: TRBD1
j_call: TRBJ1-5

cdr3_nt: TGTGCCAGCAGCCCACAGGGGGAGAATTCACCCCTCCACTTT
cdr3_aa: CASSPQGENSPLHF
clone_size: medium-sized
v_call: TRBV6-1
d_call: TRBD1
j_call: TRBJ1-6

cdr3_nt: TGCAGTGCTAGAAGGGGAGCCTTGAACGAGCAGTACTTC
cdr3_aa: CSARRGALNEQYF
clone_size: NA
v_call: TRBV20-1
d_call: NA
j_call: TRBJ2-7

cdr3_nt: TGCGCCAGCAGCTATGAGGATTGGGAGACCCAGTACTTC
cdr3_aa: CASSYEDWETQYF
clone_size: NA
v_call: TRBV5-1
d_call: NA
j_call: TRBJ2-5

cdr3_nt: TGTGCCAGCAGCTTGGGGGGCAGTTATACGGAGACCCAGTACTTC
cdr3_aa: CASSLGGSYTETQYF
clone_size: few
v_call: TRBV5-4
d_call: NA
j_call: TRBJ2-5

cdr3_nt: TGTGCCAGCAGCCAAGTGCGGGGGACGCAGTATTTT
cdr3_aa: CASSQVRGTQYF
clone_size: many
v_call: TRBV3-1
d_call: TRBD2
j_call: TRBJ2-3

cdr3_nt: TGTGCCAGCAGCGGGATAGCGGGGGCCAAGGGGACCCAGTACTTC
cdr3_aa: CASSGIAGAKGTQYF
clone_size: many
v_call: TRBV11-2
d_call: TRBD2
j_call: TRBJ2-5

cdr3_nt: TGTGCCAGCAGCGTTTACGGGGGGTTCGATGAGCAGTTCTTC
cdr3_aa: CASSVYGGFDEQFF
clone_size: NA
v_call: TRBV9
d_call: TRBD2
j_call: TRBJ2-1

cdr3_nt: TGTGCCAGTAGGACCGGGACAGGGGGCCTTCCAGGTGGCTACACCTTC
cdr3_aa: CASRTGTGGLPGGYTF
clone_size: NA
v_call: TRBV19
d_call: TRBD1
j_call: TRBJ1-2

cdr3_nt: TGTGCCAGCAGTCCGCCGAGGGGAAAACTGTTTTTT
cdr3_aa: CASSPPRGKLFF
clone_size: few
v_call: TRBV28
d_call: NA
j_call: TRBJ1-4

cdr3_nt: TGTGCCAGCAGCGTAGCAGGGGGCCGCACAGATACGCAGTATTTT
cdr3_aa: CASSVAGGRTDTQYF
clone_size: many
v_call: TRBV9
d_call: TRBD1
j_call: TRBJ2-3

cdr3_nt: TGTGCCAGCACCCCGCGCGGAGGGACTGAAGCTTTCTTT
cdr3_aa: CASTPRGGTEAFF
clone_size: many
v_call: TRBV2
d_call: NA
j_call: TRBJ1-1

cdr3_nt: TGTGCCAGTAGTAGAACGGGACAGGGATCTGGAAACACCATATATTTT
cdr3_aa: CASSRTGQGSGNTIYF
clone_size: many
v_call: TRBV19
d_call: TRBD1
j_call: TRBJ1-3

cdr3_nt: TGCGCCAGCAGCCCGAACCCGGGACAGACCGCCCACGAGCAGTACTTC
cdr3_aa: CASSPNPGQTAHEQYF
clone_size: many
v_call: TRBV4-1
d_call: TRBD1
j_call: TRBJ2-7

cdr3_nt: TGTGCCAGCGGGCGGGGTGCCCTCTCCTACGAGCAGTACTTC
cdr3_aa: CASGRGALSYEQYF
clone_size: NA
v_call: TRBV6-2/TRBV6-3
d_call: NA
j_call: TRBJ2-7

cdr3_nt: TGTGCCAGCATCTGGACAGGGGGCCTCCACGAGCAGTACTTC
cdr3_aa: CASIWTGGLHEQYF
clone_size: NA
v_call: TRBV6-8
d_call: TRBD1
j_call: TRBJ2-7

cdr3_nt: TGTGCCAGCAGCTCCCCCCCCGGGGGGATGACAGATACGCAGTATTTT
cdr3_aa: CASSSPPGGMTDTQYF
clone_size: many
v_call: TRBV11-2
d_call: TRBD2
j_call: TRBJ2-3

cdr3_nt: TGTGCCAGCAGCTTCACTAGCGGCCTGAACACCGGGGAGCTGTTTTTT
cdr3_aa: CASSFTSGLNTGELFF
clone_size: many
v_call: TRBV11-2
d_call: TRBD2
j_call: TRBJ2-2

cdr3_nt: TGTGCCTGGAACGACGAGGGTTCCTACGAGCAGTACTTC
cdr3_aa: CAWNDEGSYEQYF
clone_size: once
v_call: TRBV30
d_call: NA
j_call: TRBJ2-7

cdr3_nt: TGTGCCAACACTTACATGAGAGGGACTGAAGCTTTCTTT
cdr3_aa: CANTYMRGTEAFF
clone_size: few
v_call: TRBV6-6
d_call: NA
j_call: TRBJ1-1

cdr3_nt: TGTGCCAGCAGGGACAGGGAGAGCACCGGGGAGCTGTTTTTT
cdr3_aa: CASRDRESTGELFF
clone_size: NA
v_call: TRBV6-1
d_call: TRBD1
j_call: TRBJ2-2

cdr3_nt: TGTGCCACCAGTGATTTTGAGGCAGGCTCCTACAATGAGCAGTTCTTC
cdr3_aa: CATSDFEAGSYNEQFF
clone_size: NA
v_call: TRBV24-1
d_call: NA
j_call: TRBJ2-1

cdr3_nt: TGCAGTGCTTCATTGGCGAACACTGAAGCTTTCTTT
cdr3_aa: CSASLANTEAFF
clone_size: NA
v_call: TRBV20-1
d_call: NA
j_call: TRBJ1-1

cdr3_nt: TGTGCTAGCAGCGGAGGACAGGGGATCACCGGGGAGCTGTTTTTT
cdr3_aa: CASSGGQGITGELFF
clone_size: many
v_call: TRBV7-7
d_call: TRBD1
j_call: TRBJ2-2

cdr3_nt: TGTGCCAGCAGTAAAGACGGGAACACCGGGGAGCTGTTTTTT
cdr3_aa: CASSKDGNTGELFF
clone_size: many
v_call: TRBV6-1
d_call: NA
j_call: TRBJ2-2